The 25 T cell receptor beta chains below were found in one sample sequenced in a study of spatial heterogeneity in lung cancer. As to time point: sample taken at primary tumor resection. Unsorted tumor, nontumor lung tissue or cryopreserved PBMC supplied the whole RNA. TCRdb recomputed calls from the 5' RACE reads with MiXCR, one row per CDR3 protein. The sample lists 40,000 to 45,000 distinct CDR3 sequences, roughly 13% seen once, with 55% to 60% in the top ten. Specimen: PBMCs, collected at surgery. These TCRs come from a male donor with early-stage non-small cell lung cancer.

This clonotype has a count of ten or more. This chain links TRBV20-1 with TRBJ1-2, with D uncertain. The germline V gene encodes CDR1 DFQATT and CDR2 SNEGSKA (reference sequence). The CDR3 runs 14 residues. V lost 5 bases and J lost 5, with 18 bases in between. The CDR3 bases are TGCAGTGCTCCTGAACCAGGAGCTCTTTATGGCTACACCTTC. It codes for CSAPEPGALYGYTF.

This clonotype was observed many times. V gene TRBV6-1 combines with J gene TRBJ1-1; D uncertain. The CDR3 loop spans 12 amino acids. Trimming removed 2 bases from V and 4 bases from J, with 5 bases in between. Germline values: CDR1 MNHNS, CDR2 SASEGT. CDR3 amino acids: CASSELSTEAFF. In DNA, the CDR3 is TGTGCCAGCAGTGAATTAAGCACTGAAGCTTTCTTT.

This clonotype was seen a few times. The CDR3: CASSRRQGQGFTEQYF. Here the CDR3 DNA reads TGTGCCAGCAGTCGACGGCAGGGACAGGGATTTACCGAGCAGTACTTC. This sequence joins TRBV27 and TRBJ2-7; TRBD1 agrees at 9 bases. The germline V gene encodes CDR1 MNHEY and CDR2 SMNVEV (reference sequence). J was trimmed by 6 bases and V by 5 bases; bases with no gene match: 14. The CDR3 is 16 residues long.

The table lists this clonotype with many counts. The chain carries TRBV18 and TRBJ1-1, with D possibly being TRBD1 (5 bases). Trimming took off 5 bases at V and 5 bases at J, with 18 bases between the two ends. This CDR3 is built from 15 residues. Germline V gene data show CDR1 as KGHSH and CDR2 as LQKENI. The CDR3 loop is CASSTNGGLGTEAFF. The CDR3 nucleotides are TGTGCCAGCTCAACAAACGGGGGATTGGGAACTGAAGCTTTCTTT.

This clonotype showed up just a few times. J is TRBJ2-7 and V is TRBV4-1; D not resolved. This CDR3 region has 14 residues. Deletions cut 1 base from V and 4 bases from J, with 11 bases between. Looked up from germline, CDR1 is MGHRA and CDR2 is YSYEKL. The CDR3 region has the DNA TGCGCCAGCAGCCAAGGACGGGCTGAGTACGAGCAGTACTTC. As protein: CASSQGRAEYEQYF.

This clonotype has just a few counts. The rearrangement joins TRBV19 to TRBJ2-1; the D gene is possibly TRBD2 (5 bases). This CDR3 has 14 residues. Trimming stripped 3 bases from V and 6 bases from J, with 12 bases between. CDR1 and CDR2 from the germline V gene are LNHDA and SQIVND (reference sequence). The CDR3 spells CASSIGAAINEQFF. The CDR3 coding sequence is TGTGCCAGTAGTATTGGAGCGGCCATCAATGAGCAGTTCTTC.

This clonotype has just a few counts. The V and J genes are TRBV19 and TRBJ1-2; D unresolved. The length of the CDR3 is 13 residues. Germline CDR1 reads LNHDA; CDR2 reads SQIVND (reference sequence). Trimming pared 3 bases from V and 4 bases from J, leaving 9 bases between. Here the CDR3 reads CASSIQLTYGYTF. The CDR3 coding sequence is TGTGCCAGTAGTATTCAGCTCACCTATGGCTACACCTTC.

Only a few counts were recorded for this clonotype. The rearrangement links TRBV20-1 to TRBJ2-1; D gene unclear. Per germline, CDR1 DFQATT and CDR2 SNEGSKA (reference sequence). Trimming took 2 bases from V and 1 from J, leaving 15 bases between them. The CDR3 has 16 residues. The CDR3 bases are TGCAGTGCTAGACCCCCCGGGCAGGCTTCCTACAATGAGCAGTTCTTC. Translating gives CSARPPGQASYNEQFF.

In DNA, the CDR3 is TGTGCCAGTAGTCTAAGCGGGCCGAACACCGGGGAGCTGTTTTTT. Translated: CASSLSGPNTGELFF. The V gene is TRBV19, the J gene TRBJ2-2; weak D call: TRBD2 (6 bases). Germline CDR1 is LNHDA and CDR2 is SQIVND (reference sequence). Trimming pared 5 bases from V and 0 bases from J, leaving 10 bases between. The CDR3 is made up of 15 amino acids.

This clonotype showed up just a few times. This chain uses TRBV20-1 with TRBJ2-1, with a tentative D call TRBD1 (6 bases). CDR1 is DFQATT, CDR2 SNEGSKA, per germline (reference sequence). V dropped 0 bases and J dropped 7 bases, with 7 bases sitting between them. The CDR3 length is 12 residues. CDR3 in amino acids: CSAREGANEQFF. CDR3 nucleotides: TGCAGTGCTAGAGAGGGGGCGAATGAGCAGTTCTTC.

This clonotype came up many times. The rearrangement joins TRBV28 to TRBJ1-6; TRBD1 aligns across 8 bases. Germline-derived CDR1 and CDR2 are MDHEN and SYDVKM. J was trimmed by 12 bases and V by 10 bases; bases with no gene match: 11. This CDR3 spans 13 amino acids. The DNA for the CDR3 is TGTGCCACTAGGACAGGGAGGGAGGGACCCCTCCACTTT. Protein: CATRTGREGPLHF.

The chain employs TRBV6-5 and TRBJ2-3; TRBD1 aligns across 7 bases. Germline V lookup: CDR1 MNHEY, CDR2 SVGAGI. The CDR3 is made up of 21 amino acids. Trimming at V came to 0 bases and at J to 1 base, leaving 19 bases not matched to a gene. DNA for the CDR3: TGTGCCAGCAGTTACTCGGCTTTTTGGGCAGTCGACAGGGATCGCACAGATACGCAGTATTTT. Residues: CASSYSAFWAVDRDRTDTQYF.

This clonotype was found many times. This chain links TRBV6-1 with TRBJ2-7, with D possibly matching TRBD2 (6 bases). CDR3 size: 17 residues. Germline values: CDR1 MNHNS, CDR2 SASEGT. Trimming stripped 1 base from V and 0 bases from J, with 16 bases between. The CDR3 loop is CASSEVGWAAGSYEQYF. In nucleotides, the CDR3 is TGTGCCAGCAGTGAAGTGGGTTGGGCAGCGGGCTCCTACGAGCAGTACTTC.

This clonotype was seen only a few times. CDR3 in DNA: TGCAGTGCCCCTAGCCCCCACGCGGACACTGAAGCTTTCTTT. It translates to CSAPSPHADTEAFF. V usage is TRBV20-1 and J usage is TRBJ1-1; no firm D call. The germline V gene encodes CDR1 DFQATT and CDR2 SNEGSKA (reference sequence). The CDR3 runs 14 residues. V was clipped by 6 bases and J by 3 bases, with 17 bases between them.

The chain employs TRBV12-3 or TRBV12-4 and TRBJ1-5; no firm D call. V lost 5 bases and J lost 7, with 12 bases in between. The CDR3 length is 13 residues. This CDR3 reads CASSEGSTQPQHF. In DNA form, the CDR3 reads TGTGCCAGCAGTGAAGGGAGTACGCAGCCCCAGCATTTT.

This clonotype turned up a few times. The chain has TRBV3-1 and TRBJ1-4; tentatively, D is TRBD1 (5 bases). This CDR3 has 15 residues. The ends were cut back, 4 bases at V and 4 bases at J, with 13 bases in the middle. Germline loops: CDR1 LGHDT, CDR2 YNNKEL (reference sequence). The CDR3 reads CASSRPGTDNEKLFF. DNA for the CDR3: TGTGCCAGCAGCCGGCCCGGGACCGATAATGAAAAACTGTTTTTT.

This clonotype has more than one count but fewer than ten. CDR3 loop: CASSQQGYTGELFF. As DNA, the CDR3 is TGTGCCAGCAGTCAACAGGGGTACACCGGGGAGCTGTTTTTT. The chain links TRBV6-6 to TRBJ2-2; 7 nucleotides line up with TRBD1. V lost 5 bases, J lost 3 bases, and 3 bases stayed unmatched. Germline V gene sequence: CDR1 MNHNY, CDR2 SVGAGI (reference sequence). CDR3 length equals 14 residues.

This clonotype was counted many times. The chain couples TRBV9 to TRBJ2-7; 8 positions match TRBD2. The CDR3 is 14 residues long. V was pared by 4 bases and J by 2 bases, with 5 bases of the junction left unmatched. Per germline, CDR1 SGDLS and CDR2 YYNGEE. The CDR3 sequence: CASSRTSQTYEQYF. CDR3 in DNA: TGTGCCAGCAGCCGGACTAGCCAAACCTACGAGCAGTACTTC. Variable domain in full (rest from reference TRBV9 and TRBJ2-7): DSGVTQTPKHLITATGQRVTLRCSPRSGDLSVYWYQQSLDQGLQFLIQYYNGEERAKGNILERFSAQQFPDLHSELNLSSLELGDSALYFCASSRTSQTYEQYFGPGTRLTVT.

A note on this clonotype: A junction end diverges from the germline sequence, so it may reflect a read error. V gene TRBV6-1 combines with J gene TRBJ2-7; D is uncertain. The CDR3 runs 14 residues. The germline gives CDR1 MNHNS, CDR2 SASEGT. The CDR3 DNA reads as TGTGCCGGCAGTGAACCGGACCAGTTTTACGAGCAGTACTTC. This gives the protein CAGSEPDQFYEQYF.

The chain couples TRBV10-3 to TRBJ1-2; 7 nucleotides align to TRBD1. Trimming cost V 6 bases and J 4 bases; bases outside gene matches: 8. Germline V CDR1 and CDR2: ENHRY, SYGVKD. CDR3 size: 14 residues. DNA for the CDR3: TGTGCCATCAGGAGGGACAGCGAAGGCTATGGCTACACCTTC. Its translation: CAIRRDSEGYGYTF.

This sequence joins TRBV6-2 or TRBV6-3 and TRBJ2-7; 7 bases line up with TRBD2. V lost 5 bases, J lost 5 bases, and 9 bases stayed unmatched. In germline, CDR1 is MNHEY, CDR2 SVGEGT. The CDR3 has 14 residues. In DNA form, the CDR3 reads TGTGCCAGCAGTGAACGGCGGGAGTCTGACGAGCAGTACTTC. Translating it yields CASSERRESDEQYF.

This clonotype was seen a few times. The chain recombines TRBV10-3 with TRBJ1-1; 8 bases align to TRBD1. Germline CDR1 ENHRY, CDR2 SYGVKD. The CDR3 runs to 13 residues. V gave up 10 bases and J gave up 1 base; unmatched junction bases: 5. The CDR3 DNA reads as TGTGCCAACGGACAGGGCAGGAACACTGAAGCTTTCTTT. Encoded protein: CANGQGRNTEAFF.

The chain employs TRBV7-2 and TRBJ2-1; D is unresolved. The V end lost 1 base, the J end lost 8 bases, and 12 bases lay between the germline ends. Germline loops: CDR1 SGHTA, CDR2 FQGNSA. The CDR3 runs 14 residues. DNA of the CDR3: TGTGCCAGCAGCTTAGACCGAATCGCCCATGAGCAGTTCTTC. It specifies CASSLDRIAHEQFF.

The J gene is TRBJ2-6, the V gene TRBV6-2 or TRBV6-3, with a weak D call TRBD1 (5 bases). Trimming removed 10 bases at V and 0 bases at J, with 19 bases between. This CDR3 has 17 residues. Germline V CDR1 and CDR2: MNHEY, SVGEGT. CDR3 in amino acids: CAISPGRVNSGANVLTF. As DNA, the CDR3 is TGTGCCATCAGCCCCGGCAGGGTAAACTCTGGGGCCAACGTCCTGACTTTC.

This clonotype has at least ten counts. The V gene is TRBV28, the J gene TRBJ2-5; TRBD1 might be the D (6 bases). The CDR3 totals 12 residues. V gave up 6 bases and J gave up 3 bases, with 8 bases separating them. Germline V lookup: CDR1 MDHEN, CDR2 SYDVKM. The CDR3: CASRAGEETQYF. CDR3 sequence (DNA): TGTGCCAGCAGGGCAGGGGAAGAGACCCAGTACTTC.